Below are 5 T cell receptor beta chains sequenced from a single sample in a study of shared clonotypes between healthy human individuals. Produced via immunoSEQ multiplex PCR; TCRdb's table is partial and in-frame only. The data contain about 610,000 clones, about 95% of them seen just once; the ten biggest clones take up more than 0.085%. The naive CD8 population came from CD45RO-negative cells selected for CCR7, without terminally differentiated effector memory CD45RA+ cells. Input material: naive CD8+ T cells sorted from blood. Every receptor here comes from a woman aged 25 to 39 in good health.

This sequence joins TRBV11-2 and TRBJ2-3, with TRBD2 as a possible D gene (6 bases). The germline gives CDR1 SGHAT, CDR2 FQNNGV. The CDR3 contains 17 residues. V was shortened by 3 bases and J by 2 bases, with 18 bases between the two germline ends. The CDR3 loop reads CASSFSTDREYTDTQYF. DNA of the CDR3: TGTGCCAGCAGCTTTAGTACCGATCGGGAGTACACAGATACGCAGTATTTT.

The CDR3 region is CASSDTGGTYEQYF. CDR3 coding DNA: TGTGCCAGCAGTGACACAGGGGGCACCTACGAGCAGTACTTC. This chain connects TRBV2 to TRBJ2-7; TRBD1 matches at 9 bases. The CDR3 length is 14 residues. From germline, CDR1 is SNHLY and CDR2 FYNNEI. The trim removed 3 bases at V and 2 bases at J, leaving 2 bases unmatched.

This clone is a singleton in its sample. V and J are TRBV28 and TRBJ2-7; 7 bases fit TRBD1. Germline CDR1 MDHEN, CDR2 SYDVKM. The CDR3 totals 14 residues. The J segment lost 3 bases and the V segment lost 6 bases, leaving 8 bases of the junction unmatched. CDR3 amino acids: CASSHRDSYYEQYF. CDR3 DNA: TGTGCCAGCAGCCACCGGGACAGTTACTACGAGCAGTACTTC. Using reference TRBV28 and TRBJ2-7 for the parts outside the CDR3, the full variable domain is DVKVTQSSRYLVKRTGEKVFLECVQDMDHENMFWYRQDPGLGLRLIYFSYDVKMKEKGDIPEGYSVSREKKERFSLILESASTNQTSMYLCASSHRDSYYEQYFGPGTRLTVT.

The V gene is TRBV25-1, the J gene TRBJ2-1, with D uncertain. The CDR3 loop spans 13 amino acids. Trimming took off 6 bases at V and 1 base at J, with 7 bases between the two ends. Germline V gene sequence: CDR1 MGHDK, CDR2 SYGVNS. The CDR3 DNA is TGTGCCAGCAGCGGCGGTTCCTACAATGAGCAGTTCTTC. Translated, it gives CASSGGSYNEQFF.

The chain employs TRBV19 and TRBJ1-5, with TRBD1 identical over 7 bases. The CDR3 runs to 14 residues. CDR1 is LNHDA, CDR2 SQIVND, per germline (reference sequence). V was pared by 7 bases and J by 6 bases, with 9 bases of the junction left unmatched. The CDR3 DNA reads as TGTGCCAGTACCCCAGGAGGGGGCGGTCAGCCCCAGCATTTT. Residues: CASTPGGGGQPQHF.